This paragraph covers one T cell receptor (beta chain) sequence. Its antigen is as yet unknown. These data come from a study of cytomegalovirus exposure and HLA in healthy donors. Study overall: The same platform was used for the 120 validation repertoires and the approximately 700 first-cohort repertoires, a later analysis reported.

Repertoires were generated with immunoSEQ multiplex PCR, while TCRdb's copy carries only in-frame clones and drops some. The sample lists approximately 300,000 clones; roughly 88% were seen once. The V gene's germline CDR1 is LGHNA and CDR2 YSLEER. The CDR3 is made up of 15 amino acids. V lost 0 bases, J lost 6 bases, and 4 bases stayed unmatched. Study-level findings and limits: Reported results showed that the classifier diagnosed cytomegalovirus status with high specificity and sensitivity. Among TCR beta chains, those listed as cytomegalovirus-associated numbered about 160.

Material: PBMCs. The rearrangement links TRBV4-3 to TRBJ2-1; 8 nucleotides agree with TRBD2. The sequence came from a woman aged 18-29 years in good health and CMV-seronegative. The CDR3 here is CASSQEAGTSNEQFF. The CDR3 DNA reads as TGCGCCAGCAGCCAAGAGGCCGGGACTAGCAATGAGCAGTTCTTC.